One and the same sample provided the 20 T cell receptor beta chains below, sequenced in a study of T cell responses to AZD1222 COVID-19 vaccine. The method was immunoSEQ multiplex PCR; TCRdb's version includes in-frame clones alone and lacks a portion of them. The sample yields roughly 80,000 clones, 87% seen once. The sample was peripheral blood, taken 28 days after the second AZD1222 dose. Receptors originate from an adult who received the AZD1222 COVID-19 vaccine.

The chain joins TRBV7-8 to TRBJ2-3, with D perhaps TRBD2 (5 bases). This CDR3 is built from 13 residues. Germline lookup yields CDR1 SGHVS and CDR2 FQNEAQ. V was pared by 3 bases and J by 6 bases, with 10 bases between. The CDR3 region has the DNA TGTGCCAGCAGCTTGGCAGCTAGCGATACGCAGTATTTT. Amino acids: CASSLAASDTQYF.

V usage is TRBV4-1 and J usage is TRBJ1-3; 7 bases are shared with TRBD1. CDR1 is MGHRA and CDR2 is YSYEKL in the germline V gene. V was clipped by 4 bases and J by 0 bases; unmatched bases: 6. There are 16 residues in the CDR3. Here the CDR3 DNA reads TGCGCCAGCAGCCGCCCGACAGGGAGCTCTGGAAACACCATATATTTT. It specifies CASSRPTGSSGNTIYF.

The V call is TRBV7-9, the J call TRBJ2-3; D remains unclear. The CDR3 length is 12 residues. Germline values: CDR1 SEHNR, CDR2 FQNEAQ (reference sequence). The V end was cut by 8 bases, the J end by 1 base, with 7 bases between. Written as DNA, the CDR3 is TGTGCCAGCGGTTCTGGCACAGATACGCAGTATTTT. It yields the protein CASGSGTDTQYF.

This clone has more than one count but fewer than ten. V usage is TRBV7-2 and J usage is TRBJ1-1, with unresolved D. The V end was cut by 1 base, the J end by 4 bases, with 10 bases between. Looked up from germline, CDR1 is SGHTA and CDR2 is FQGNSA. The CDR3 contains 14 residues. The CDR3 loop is CASSLGGYATEAFF. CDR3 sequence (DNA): TGTGCCAGCAGCTTAGGAGGGTACGCCACTGAAGCTTTCTTT.

The CDR3 loop is CASSLAFRTGGNGEQYF. The CDR3 coding sequence is TGTGCCAGCAGCTTAGCTTTCAGGACAGGGGGTAATGGCGAGCAGTACTTC. The gene calls are TRBV11-2 and TRBJ2-7; 10 bases align to TRBD1. Trimming at V came to 1 base and at J to 6 bases, leaving 12 bases not matched to a gene. CDR1 and CDR2 from the germline V gene are SGHAT and FQNNGV. The CDR3 covers 17 residues.

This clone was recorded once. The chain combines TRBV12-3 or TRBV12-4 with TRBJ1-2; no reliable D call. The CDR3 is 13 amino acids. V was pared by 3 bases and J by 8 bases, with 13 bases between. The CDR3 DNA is TGTGCCAGCAGTTTGAGTGGGTCCTGGGGCTACACCTTC. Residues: CASSLSGSWGYTF.

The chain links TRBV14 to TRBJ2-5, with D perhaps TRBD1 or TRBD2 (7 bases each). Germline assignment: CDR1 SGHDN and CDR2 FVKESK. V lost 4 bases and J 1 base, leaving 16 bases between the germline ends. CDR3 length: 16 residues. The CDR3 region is CASSPKRDRVQETQYF. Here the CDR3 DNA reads TGTGCCAGCAGCCCTAAGCGGGACAGAGTCCAAGAGACCCAGTACTTC.

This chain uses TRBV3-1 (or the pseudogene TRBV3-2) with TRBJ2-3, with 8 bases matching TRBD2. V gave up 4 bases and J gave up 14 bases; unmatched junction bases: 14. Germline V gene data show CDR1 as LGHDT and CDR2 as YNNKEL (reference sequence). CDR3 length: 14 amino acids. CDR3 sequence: CASSLALSAGVLYF. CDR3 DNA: TGTGCCAGCAGCCTCGCCCTTTCAGCGGGGGTACTGTATTTT.

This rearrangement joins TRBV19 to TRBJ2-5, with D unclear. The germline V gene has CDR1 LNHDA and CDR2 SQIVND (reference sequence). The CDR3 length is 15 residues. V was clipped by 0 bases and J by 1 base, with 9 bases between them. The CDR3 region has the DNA TGTGCCAGTAGTATAGATACAGCCTCCCAAGAGACCCAGTACTTC. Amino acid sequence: CASSIDTASQETQYF.

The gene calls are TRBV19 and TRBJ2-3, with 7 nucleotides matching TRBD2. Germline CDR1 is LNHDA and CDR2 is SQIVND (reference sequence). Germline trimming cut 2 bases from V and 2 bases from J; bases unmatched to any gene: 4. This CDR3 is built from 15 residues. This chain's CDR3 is CASSIKRGLTDTQYF. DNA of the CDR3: TGTGCCAGTAGTATAAAGCGGGGACTCACAGATACGCAGTATTTT. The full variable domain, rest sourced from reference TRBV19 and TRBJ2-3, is DGGITQSPKYLFRKEGQNVTLSCEQNLNHDAMYWYRQDPGQGLRLIYYSQIVNDFQKGDIAEGYSVSREKKESFPLTVTSAQKNPTAFYLCASSIKRGLTDTQYFGPGTRLTVL.

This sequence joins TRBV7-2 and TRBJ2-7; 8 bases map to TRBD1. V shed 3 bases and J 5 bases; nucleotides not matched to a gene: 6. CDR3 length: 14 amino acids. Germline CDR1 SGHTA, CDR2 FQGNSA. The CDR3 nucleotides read TGTGCCAGCAGCTTGGACAGGGCGTCCCACGAGCAGTACTTC. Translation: CASSLDRASHEQYF. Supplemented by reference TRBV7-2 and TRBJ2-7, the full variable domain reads GAGVSQSPSNKVTEKGKDVELRCDPISGHTALYWYRQSLGQGLEFLIYFQGNSAPDKSGLPSDRFSAERTGGSVSTLTIQRTQQEDSAVYLCASSLDRASHEQYFGPGTRLTVT.

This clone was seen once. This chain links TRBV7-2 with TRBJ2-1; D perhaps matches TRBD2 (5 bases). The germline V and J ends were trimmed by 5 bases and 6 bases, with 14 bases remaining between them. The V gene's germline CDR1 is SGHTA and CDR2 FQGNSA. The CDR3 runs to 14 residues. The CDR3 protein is CASSPRATSNEQFF. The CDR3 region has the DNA TGTGCCAGCAGCCCGAGGGCCACGTCCAATGAGCAGTTCTTC.

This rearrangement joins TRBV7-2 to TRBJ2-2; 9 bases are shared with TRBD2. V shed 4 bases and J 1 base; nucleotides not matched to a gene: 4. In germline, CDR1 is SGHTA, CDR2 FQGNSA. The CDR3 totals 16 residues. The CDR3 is CASSSQTSGNTGELFF. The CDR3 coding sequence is TGTGCCAGCAGCTCTCAGACTAGCGGGAACACCGGGGAGCTGTTTTTT.

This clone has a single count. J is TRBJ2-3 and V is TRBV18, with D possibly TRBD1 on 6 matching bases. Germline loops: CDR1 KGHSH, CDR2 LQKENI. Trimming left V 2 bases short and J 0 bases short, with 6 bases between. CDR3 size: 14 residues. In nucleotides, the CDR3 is TGTGCCAGCTCACCAGGACAGAGCACAGATACGCAGTATTTT. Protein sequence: CASSPGQSTDTQYF.

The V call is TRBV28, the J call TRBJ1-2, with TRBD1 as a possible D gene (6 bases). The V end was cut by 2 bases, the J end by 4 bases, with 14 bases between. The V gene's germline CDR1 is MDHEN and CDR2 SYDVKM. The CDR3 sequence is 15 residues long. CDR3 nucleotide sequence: TGTGCCAGCAGTTTACAGCCCCGAGGGGGCTATGGCTACACCTTC. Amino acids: CASSLQPRGGYGYTF.

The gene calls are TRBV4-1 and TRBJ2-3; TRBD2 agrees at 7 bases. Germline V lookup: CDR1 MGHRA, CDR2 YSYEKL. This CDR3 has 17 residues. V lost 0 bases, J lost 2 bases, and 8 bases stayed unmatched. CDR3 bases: TGCGCCAGCAGCCAAGATTCCCCGGGGGGATTCACAGATACGCAGTATTTT. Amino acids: CASSQDSPGGFTDTQYF.

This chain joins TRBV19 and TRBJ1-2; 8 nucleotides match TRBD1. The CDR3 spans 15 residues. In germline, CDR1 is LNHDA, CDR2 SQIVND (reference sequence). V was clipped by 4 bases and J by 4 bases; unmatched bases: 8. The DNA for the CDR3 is TGTGCCAGTAGTAAAGACAGGGGAAGAATCTATGGCTACACCTTC. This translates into CASSKDRGRIYGYTF.

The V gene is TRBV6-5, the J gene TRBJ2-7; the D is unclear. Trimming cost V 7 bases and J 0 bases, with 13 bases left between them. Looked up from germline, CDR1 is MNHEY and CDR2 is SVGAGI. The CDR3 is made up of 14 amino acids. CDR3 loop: CASMSRTFSYEQYF. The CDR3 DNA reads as TGTGCCAGCATGAGCAGGACGTTCTCCTACGAGCAGTACTTC.

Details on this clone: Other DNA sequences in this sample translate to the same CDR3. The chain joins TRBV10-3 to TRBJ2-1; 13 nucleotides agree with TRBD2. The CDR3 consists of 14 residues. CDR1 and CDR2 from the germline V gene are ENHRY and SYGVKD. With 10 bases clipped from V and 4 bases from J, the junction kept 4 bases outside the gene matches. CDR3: CATRTSGGYNEQFF. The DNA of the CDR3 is TGTGCCACCCGGACTAGCGGGGGTTACAATGAGCAGTTCTTC.

The CDR3 sequence is CASSHQQDGYGYTF. The CDR3 DNA follows: TGCGCCAGCTCTCACCAACAGGACGGCTATGGCTACACCTTC. The V and J genes are TRBV5-1 and TRBJ1-2; a weak D match, TRBD1 (5 bases). The CDR3 spans 14 residues. V lost 7 bases, J lost 4 bases, and 17 bases lay in between. Germline CDR1 reads SGHRS; CDR2 reads YFSETQ.